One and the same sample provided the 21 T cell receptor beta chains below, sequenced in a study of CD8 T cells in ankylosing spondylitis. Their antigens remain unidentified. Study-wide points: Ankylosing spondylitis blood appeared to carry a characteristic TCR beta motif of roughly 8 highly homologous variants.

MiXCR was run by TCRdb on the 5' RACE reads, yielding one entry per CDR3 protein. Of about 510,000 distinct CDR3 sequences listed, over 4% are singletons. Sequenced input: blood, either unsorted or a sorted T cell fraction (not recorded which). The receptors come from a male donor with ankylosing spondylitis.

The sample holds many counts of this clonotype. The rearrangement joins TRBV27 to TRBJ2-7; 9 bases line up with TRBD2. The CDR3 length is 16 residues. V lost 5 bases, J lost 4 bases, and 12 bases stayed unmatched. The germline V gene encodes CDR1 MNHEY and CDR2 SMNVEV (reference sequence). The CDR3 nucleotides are TGTGCCAGCAGTCAGGGGCCCCCGGGACTAGCTTACGAGCAGTACTTC. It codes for CASSQGPPGLAYEQYF.

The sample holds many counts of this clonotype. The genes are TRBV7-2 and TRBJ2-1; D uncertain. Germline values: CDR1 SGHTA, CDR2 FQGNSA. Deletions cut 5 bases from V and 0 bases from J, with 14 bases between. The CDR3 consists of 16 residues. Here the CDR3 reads CASSIAARSSYNEQFF. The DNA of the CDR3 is TGTGCCAGCAGCATTGCAGCCCGAAGCTCCTACAATGAGCAGTTCTTC.

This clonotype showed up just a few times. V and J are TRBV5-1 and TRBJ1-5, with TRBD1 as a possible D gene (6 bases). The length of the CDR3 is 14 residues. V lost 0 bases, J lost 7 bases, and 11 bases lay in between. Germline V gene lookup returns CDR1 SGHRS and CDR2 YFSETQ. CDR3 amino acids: CASSLDVGGQPQHF. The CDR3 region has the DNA TGCGCCAGCAGCTTGGACGTGGGGGGCCAGCCCCAGCATTTT.

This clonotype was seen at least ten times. The CDR3 here is CSVAQGINQPQHF. The CDR3 bases are TGCAGCGTCGCCCAGGGGATAAATCAGCCCCAGCATTTT. The V call is TRBV29-1, the J call TRBJ1-5; perhaps TRBD1 as D (6 bases). The CDR3 length is 13 residues. Germline assignment: CDR1 SQVTM and CDR2 ANQGSEA. The germline V and J ends were trimmed by 6 bases and 4 bases, with 13 bases remaining between them.

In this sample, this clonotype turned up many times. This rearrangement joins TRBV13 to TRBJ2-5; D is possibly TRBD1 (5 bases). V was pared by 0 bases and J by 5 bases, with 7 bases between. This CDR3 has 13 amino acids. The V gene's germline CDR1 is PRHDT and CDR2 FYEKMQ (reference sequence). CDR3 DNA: TGTGCCAGCAGCTTAGGCAGGGTGGAGACCCAGTACTTC. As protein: CASSLGRVETQYF. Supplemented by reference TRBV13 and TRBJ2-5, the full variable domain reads AAGVIQSPRHLIKEKRETATLKCYPIPRHDTVYWYQQGPGQDPQFLISFYEKMQSDKGSIPDRFSAQQFSDYHSELNMSSLELGDSALYFCASSLGRVETQYFGPGTRLLVL.

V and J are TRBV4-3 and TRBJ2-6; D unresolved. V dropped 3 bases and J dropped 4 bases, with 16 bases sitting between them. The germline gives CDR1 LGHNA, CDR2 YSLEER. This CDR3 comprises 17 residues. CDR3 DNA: TGCGCCAGCAGCCAGGCAGATTCAACCGGCGGGGCCAACGTCCTGACTTTC. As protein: CASSQADSTGGANVLTF.

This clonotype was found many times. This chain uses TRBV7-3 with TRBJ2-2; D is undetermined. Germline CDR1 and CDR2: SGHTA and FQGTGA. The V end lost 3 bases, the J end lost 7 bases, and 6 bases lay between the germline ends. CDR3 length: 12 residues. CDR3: CASSFPGGELFF. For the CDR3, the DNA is TGTGCCAGCAGCTTTCCGGGCGGGGAGCTGTTTTTT.

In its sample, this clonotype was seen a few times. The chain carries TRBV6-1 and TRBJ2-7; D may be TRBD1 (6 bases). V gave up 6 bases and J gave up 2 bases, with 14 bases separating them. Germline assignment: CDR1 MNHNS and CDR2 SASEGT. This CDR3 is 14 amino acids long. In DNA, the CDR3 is TGTGCCAGCAGCAGACGCACAGGGACCTACGAGCAGTACTTC. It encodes CASSRRTGTYEQYF.

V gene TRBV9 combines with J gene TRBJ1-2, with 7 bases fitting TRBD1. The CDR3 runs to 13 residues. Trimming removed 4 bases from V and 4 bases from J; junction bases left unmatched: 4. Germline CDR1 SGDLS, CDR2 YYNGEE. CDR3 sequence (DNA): TGTGCCAGCAGCTATACAGGGGTCTATGGCTACACCTTC. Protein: CASSYTGVYGYTF.

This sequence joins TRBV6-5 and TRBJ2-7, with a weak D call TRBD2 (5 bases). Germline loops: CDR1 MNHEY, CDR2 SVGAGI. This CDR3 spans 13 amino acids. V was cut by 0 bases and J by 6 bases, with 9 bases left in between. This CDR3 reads CASSYSTGVEQYF. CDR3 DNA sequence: TGTGCCAGCAGTTACTCGACCGGGGTCGAGCAGTACTTC.

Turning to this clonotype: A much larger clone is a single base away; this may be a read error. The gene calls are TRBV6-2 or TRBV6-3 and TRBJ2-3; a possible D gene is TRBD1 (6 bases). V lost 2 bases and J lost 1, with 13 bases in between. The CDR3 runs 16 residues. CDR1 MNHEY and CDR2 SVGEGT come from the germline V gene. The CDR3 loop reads CASSYPNRQGTDTQYF. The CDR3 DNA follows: TGTGCCAGCAGTTACCCAAATAGACAGGGCACAGATACGCAGTATTTT.

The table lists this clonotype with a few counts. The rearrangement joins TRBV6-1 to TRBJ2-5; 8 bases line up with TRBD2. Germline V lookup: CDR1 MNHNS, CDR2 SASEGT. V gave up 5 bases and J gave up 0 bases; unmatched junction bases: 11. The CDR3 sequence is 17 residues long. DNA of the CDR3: TGTGCCAGCAGTCCTATGGTACTAGCGGCTTACCAAGAGACCCAGTACTTC. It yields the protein CASSPMVLAAYQETQYF.

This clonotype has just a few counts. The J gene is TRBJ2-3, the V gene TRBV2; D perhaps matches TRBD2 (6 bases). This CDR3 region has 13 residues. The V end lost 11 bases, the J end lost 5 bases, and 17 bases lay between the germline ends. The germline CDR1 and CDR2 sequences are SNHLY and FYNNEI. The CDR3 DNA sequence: TGTGCCTTCGCGGAGGGAAGGGAAGATACGCAGTATTTT. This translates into CAFAEGREDTQYF. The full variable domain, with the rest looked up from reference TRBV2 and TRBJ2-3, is EPEVTQTPSHQVTQMGQEVILRCVPISNHLYFYWYRQILGQKVEFLVSFYNNEISEKSEIFDDQFSVERPDGSNFTLKIRSTKLEDSAMYFCAFAEGREDTQYFGPGTRLTVL.

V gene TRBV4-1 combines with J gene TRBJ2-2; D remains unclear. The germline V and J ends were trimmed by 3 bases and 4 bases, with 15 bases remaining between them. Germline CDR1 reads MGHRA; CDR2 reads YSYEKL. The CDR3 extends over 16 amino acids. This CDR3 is CASSQVSLLVTGELFF. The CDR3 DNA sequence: TGCGCCAGCAGCCAGGTCTCTCTACTGGTCACCGGGGAGCTGTTTTTT.

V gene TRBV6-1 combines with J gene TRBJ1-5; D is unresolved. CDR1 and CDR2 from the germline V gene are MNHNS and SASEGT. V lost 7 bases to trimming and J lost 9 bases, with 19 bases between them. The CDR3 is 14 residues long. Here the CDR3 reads CASILGPQGPPQHF. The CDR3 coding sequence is TGTGCCAGCATCCTAGGTCCTCAAGGTCCGCCCCAGCATTTT.

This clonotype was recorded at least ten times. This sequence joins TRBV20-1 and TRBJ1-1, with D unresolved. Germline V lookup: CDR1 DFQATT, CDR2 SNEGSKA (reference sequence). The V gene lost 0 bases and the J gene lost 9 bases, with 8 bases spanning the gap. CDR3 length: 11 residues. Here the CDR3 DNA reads TGCAGTGCTAGAGATCCCGGGAAAGCTTTCTTT. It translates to CSARDPGKAFF.

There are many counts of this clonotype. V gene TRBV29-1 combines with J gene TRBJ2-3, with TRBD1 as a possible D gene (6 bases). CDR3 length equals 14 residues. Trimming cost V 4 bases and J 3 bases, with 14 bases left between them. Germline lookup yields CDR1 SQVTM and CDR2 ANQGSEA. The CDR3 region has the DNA TGCAGCGTTGCCGACAGGTGGAGGACAGATACGCAGTATTTT. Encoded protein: CSVADRWRTDTQYF.

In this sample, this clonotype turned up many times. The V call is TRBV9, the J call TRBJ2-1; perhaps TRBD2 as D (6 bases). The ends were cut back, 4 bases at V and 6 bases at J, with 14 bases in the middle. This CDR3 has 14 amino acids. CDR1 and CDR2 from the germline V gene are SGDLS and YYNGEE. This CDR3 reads CASSPGDFFNEQFF. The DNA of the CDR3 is TGTGCCAGCAGCCCGGGGGACTTCTTCAATGAGCAGTTCTTC.

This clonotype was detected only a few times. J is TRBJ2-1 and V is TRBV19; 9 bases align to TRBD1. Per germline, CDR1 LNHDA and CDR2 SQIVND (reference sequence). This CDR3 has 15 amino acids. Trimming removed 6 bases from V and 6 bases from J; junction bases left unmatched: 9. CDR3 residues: CASRPRDRDFNEQFF. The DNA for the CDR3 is TGTGCCAGTAGGCCACGGGACAGGGACTTCAATGAGCAGTTCTTC.

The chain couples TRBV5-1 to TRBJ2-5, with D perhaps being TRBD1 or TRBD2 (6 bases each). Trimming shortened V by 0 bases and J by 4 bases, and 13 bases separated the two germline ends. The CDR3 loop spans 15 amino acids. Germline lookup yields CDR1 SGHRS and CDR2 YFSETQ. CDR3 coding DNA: TGCGCCAGCAGCTTGGTAGGCAGGGGAGGAGAGACCCAGTACTTC. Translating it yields CASSLVGRGGETQYF.

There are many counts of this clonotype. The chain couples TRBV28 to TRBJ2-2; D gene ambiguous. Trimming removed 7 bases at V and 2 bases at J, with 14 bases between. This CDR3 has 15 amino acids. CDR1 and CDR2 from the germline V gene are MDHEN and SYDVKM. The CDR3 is CASNLPGLNTGELFF. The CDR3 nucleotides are TGTGCCAGCAACCTGCCTGGCTTAAACACCGGGGAGCTGTTTTTT.